The next 13 T cell receptor beta chains were all read from a single sample in a study of low-dose radiotherapy and immunotherapy resistance in tumors (dated by TCRdb to between 2021 and 2024). To make first-strand cDNA, Superscript III was used along with a set of TRAV- and TRBV-specific primers so that both the TCRalpha and TCRbeta chains were covered. TCRs were amplified with Phusion for about 18 PCR cycles using a constant-region primer together with the adapter attached to the V primers. The raw public reads went through TCRdb reprocessing: fastp at Q25, MiXCR clone calling, in-frame beta chains kept. Identical CDR3 protein sequences are pooled into one entry, listed with their most common genes and DNA. The sample yields over 15,000 distinct CDR3 sequences; around two thirds were counted once. The ten most abundant clones make up under 6.5% of the sample. These receptors all come from a human donor with advanced metastatic prostate, ovarian, gallbladder or colorectal cancer (not recorded which). This table probably holds off-target reads from a library built for another chain.

This chain uses TRBV29-1 with TRBJ2-7, with D tentatively TRBD1 (5 bases). V was trimmed by 6 bases and J by 2 bases, leaving 14 bases between them. Looked up from germline, CDR1 is SQVTM and CDR2 is ANQGSEA. This CDR3 is 13 amino acids long. The CDR3 loop is CSVGQRVAYEQYF. CDR3 DNA: TGCAGCGTCGGACAACGGGTGGCCTACGAGCAGTACTTC.

The genes are TRBV5-1 and TRBJ1-1; possible D gene TRBD1, 5 bases. Germline-derived CDR1 and CDR2 are SGHRS and YFSETQ. The CDR3 runs 15 residues. The V end was cut by 0 bases, the J end by 6 bases, with 15 bases between. The CDR3 reads CASSLEGRAFAEAFF. In DNA, the CDR3 is TGCGCCAGCAGCTTGGAGGGCAGGGCCTTCGCTGAAGCTTTCTTT.

This chain joins TRBV29-1 and TRBJ2-3; D remains ambiguous. Germline V lookup: CDR1 SQVTM, CDR2 ANQGSEA. The V end was cut by 3 bases, the J end by 0 bases, with 10 bases between. The CDR3 sequence is 14 residues long. CDR3 coding DNA: TGCAGCGTTGACTTCCCCAGTAGCACAGATACGCAGTATTTT. Its translation: CSVDFPSSTDTQYF.

The rearrangement uses TRBV20-1 and TRBJ2-1; 9 bases line up with TRBD2. CDR1 DFQATT and CDR2 SNEGSKA come from the germline V gene (reference sequence). The CDR3 sequence is 15 residues long. V was clipped by 6 bases and J by 8 bases; unmatched bases: 14. The CDR3 DNA reads as TGCAGTGCCCCATCCCCGGGACTAGCACTGGATGAGCAGTTCTTC. This gives the protein CSAPSPGLALDEQFF.

The chain carries TRBV29-1 and TRBJ2-1, with D unresolved. Germline assignment: CDR1 SQVTM and CDR2 ANQGSEA. The CDR3 loop spans 18 amino acids. V was clipped by 6 bases and J by 0 bases, with 24 bases between them. CDR3 region: CSVTSGRSDPSSYNEQFF. In DNA form, the CDR3 reads TGCAGCGTCACCTCCGGAAGATCGGACCCGAGCTCCTACAATGAGCAGTTCTTC.

CDR3 nucleotide sequence: TGTGCCAGCAGCGAGGCCGACGGTCTTTGGGCCAACGTCCTGACTTTC. It translates to CASSEADGLWANVLTF. The chain is built from TRBV2 and TRBJ2-6; no reliable D call. V was clipped by 6 bases and J by 5 bases, with 17 bases between them. The CDR3 has 16 residues. Germline V gene lookup returns CDR1 SNHLY and CDR2 FYNNEI. The variable domain in full, completed from reference TRBV2 and TRBJ2-6, reads EPEVTQTPSHQVTQMGQEVILRCVPISNHLYFYWYRQILGQKVEFLVSFYNNEISEKSEIFDDQFSVERPDGSNFTLKIRSTKLEDSAMYFCASSEADGLWANVLTFGAGSRLTVL.

This clonotype was seen a single time. The chain combines TRBV29-1 with TRBJ1-1; unclear D gene. The V end lost 6 bases, the J end lost 3 bases, and 11 bases lay between the germline ends. The germline V gene encodes CDR1 SQVTM and CDR2 ANQGSEA. This CDR3 contains 12 residues. The CDR3 DNA reads TGCAGCGTGAAGTGGACGTACACTGAAGCTTTCTTT. Translated: CSVKWTYTEAFF. Combining the CDR3 with reference TRBV29-1 and TRBJ1-1 gives the whole variable domain SAVISQKPSRDICQRGTSLTIQCQVDSQVTMMFWYRQQPGQSLTLIATANQGSEATYESGFVIDKFPISRPNLTFSTLTVSNMSPEDSSIYLCSVKWTYTEAFFGQGTRLTVV.

J is TRBJ1-5 and V is TRBV19; D call uncertain. Trimming shortened V by 4 bases and J by 2 bases, and 12 bases separated the two germline ends. There are 15 residues in the CDR3. Germline V gene sequence: CDR1 LNHDA, CDR2 SQIVND (reference sequence). The CDR3 loop reads CASSTFKNGNQPQHF. For the CDR3, the DNA is TGTGCCAGTAGTACTTTCAAAAATGGCAATCAGCCCCAGCATTTT. The whole variable domain, remainder taken from reference TRBV19 and TRBJ1-5, is DGGITQSPKYLFRKEGQNVTLSCEQNLNHDAMYWYRQDPGQGLRLIYYSQIVNDFQKGDIAEGYSVSREKKESFPLTVTSAQKNPTAFYLCASSTFKNGNQPQHFGDGTRLSIL.

The rearrangement joins TRBV29-1 to TRBJ2-7, with D hard to call. This CDR3 is 12 amino acids long. V lost 4 bases to trimming and J lost 3 bases, with 10 bases between them. Germline-derived CDR1 and CDR2 are SQVTM and ANQGSEA. CDR3 bases: TGCAGCGTTGCCCCTAAGGGCTACGAGCAGTACTTC. Its protein product is CSVAPKGYEQYF.

The chain recombines TRBV24-1 with TRBJ2-1; 11 nucleotides align to TRBD2. The junction had 4 bases not matched to a gene; V was cut back by 5 bases and J by 8 bases. The CDR3 length is 14 residues. Germline CDR1 KGHDR, CDR2 SFDVKD. DNA for the CDR3: TGTGCCACCAGTGTAGCGGGAGGGCCGGATGAGCAGTTCTTC. This translates into CATSVAGGPDEQFF.

The J gene is TRBJ2-3, the V gene TRBV6-2 or TRBV6-3; D perhaps matches TRBD1 (6 bases). V gave up 4 bases and J gave up 1 base, with 18 bases separating them. There are 17 residues in the CDR3. The V gene's germline CDR1 is MNHEY and CDR2 SVGEGT. The CDR3 loop is CASSSPLGGAGTDTQYF. The CDR3 DNA reads as TGTGCCAGCAGTTCGCCCCTAGGGGGAGCTGGCACAGATACGCAGTATTTT.

The chain combines TRBV6-2 or TRBV6-3 with TRBJ1-1; the D gene is possibly TRBD1 (6 bases). V was trimmed by 6 bases and J by 1 base, leaving 9 bases between them. The CDR3 has 13 amino acids. CDR1 and CDR2 (germline): MNHEY, SVGEGT. CDR3 in DNA: TGTGCCAGCAGGCTGGGACAGAACACTGAAGCTTTCTTT. Protein: CASRLGQNTEAFF.

The CDR3 loop reads CASSGQVDEKLFF. The CDR3 DNA is TGCGCCAGCAGCGGACAAGTGGATGAAAAACTGTTTTTT. This chain uses TRBV5-1 with TRBJ1-4; the D gene is possibly TRBD1 (5 bases). The germline gives CDR1 SGHRS, CDR2 YFSETQ. The CDR3 consists of 13 residues. The ends were cut back, 4 bases at V and 6 bases at J, with 10 bases in the middle. The full variable domain, in which reference TRBV5-1 and TRBJ1-4 provide the parts outside the CDR3, is KAGVTQTPRYLIKTRGQQVTLSCSPISGHRSVSWYQQTPGQGLQFLFEYFSETQRNKGNFPGRFSGRQFSNSRSEMNVSTLELGDSALYLCASSGQVDEKLFFGSGTQLSVL.